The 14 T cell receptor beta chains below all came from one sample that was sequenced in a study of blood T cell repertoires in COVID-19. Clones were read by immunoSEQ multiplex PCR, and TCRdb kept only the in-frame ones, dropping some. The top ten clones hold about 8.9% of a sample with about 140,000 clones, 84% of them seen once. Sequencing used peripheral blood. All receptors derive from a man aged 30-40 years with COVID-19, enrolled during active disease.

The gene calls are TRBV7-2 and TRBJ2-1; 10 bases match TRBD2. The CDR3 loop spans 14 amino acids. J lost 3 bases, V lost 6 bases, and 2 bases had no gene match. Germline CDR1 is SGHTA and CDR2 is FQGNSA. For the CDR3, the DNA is TGTGCCAGCAGAGCTAGCGGGAGCTACAATGAGCAGTTCTTC. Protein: CASRASGSYNEQFF. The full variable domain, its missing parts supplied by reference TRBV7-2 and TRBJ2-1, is GAGVSQSPSNKVTEKGKDVELRCDPISGHTALYWYRQSLGQGLEFLIYFQGNSAPDKSGLPSDRFSAERTGGSVSTLTIQRTQQEDSAVYLCASRASGSYNEQFFGPGTRLTVL.

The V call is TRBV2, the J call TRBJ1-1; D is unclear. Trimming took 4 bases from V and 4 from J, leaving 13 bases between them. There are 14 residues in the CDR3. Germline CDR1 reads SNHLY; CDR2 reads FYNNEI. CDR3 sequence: CASSVGVATTEAFF. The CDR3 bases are TGTGCCAGCAGTGTCGGGGTAGCGACCACTGAAGCTTTCTTT.

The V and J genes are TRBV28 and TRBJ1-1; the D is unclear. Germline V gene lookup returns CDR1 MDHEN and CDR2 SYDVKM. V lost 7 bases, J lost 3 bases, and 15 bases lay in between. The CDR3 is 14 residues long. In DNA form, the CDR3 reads TGTGCCAGCAAGGTCGGGTGGAGGGACACTGAAGCTTTCTTT. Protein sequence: CASKVGWRDTEAFF.

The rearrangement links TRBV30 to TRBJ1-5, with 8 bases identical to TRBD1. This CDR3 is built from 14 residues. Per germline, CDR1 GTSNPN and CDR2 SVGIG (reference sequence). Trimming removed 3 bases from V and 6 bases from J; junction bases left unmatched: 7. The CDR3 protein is CAWSRETGVQPQHF. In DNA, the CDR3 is TGTGCCTGGAGCAGGGAGACAGGGGTTCAGCCCCAGCATTTT.

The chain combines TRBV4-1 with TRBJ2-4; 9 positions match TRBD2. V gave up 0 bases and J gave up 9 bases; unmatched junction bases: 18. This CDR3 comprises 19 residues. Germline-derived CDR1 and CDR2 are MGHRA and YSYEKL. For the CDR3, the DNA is TGCGCCAGCAGCCAAGAGAGGAGCGGGAGGCCCAATAAAGTGGTCATTCAGTACTTC. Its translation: CASSQERSGRPNKVVIQYF.

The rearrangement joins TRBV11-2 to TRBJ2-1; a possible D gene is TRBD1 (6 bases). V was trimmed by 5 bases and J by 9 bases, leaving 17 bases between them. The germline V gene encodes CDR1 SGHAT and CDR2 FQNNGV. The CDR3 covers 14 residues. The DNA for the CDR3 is TGTGCCAGCAGCCCCCGGGACACGAGGGGTGAGCAGTTCTTC. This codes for CASSPRDTRGEQFF.

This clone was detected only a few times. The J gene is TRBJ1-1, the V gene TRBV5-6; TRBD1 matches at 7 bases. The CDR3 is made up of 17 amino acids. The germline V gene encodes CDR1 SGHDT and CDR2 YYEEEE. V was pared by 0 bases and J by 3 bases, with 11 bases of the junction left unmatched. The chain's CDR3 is CASSLVGGRGWDTEAFF. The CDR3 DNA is TGTGCCAGCAGCTTGGTAGGGGGCCGTGGGTGGGACACTGAAGCTTTCTTT.

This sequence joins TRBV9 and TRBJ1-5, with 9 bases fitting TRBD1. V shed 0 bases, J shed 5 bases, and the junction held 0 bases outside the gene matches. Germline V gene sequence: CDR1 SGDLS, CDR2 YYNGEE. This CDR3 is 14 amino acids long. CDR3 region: CASSVGTGDQPQHF. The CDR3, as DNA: TGTGCCAGCAGCGTAGGGACAGGGGATCAGCCCCAGCATTTT.

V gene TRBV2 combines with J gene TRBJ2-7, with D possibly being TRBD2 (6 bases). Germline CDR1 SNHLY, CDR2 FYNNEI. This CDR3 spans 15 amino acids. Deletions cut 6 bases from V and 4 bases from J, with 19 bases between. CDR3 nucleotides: TGTGCCAGCAGCCAGTGGGGGGAAAGCGGTTACGAGCAGTACTTC. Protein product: CASSQWGESGYEQYF.

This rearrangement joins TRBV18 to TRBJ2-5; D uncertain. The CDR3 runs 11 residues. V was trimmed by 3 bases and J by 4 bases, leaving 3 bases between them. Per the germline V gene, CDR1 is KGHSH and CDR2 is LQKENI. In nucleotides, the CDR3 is TGTGCCAGCTCACCGAGAGAGACCCAGTACTTC. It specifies CASSPRETQYF.

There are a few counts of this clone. This CDR3 reads CASSRLQGAGDTQYF. Written as DNA, the CDR3 is TGCGCCAGCAGTCGCCTACAGGGTGCTGGAGATACGCAGTATTTT. This chain links TRBV23-1 with TRBJ2-3; D possibly corresponds to TRBD1 (6 bases). TRBV23-1 is flagged as an ORF with uncertain function. V lost 4 bases and J lost 5, with 16 bases in between. CDR3 length: 15 residues.

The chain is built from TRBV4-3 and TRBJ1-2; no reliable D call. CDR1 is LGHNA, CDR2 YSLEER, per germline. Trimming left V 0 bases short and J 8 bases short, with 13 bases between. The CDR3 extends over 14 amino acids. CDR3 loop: CASSQEKAGRGYTF. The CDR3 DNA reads TGCGCCAGCAGCCAAGAGAAGGCGGGAAGGGGCTACACCTTC.

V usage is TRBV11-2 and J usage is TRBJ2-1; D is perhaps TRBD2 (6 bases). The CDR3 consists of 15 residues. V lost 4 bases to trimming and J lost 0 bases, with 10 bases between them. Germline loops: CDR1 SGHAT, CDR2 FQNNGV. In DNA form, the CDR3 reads TGTGCCAGCAGCTCGGGGGTTGGCTCCTACAATGAGCAGTTCTTC. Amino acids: CASSSGVGSYNEQFF.

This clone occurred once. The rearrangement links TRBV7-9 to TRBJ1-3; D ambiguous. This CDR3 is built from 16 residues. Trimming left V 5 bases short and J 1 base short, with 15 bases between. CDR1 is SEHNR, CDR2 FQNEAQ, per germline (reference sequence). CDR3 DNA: TGTGCCAGCAGCGGAGCCCGGGGAGGGTCTGGAAACACCATATATTTT. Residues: CASSGARGGSGNTIYF.